This entry describes one T cell receptor (beta chain). What it binds is not known. Other nucleotide sequences from this sample produce the same CDR3. The entry originates in a study of CD8+ T cells in alopecia areata. Study-wide findings and caveats: The presence of one nonresponder keeps the tie between baseline CD8+ expansion and response uncertain. Sharing of TCRs across patients appeared less clear than in mice, possibly for HLA-related reasons. Scalp clonality dropped significantly under tofacitinib, as did expanded CD8+ top-100 clones.

Extraction and reverse transcription of RNA yielded cDNA as the sequencing template. The data were produced by immunoSEQ multiplex PCR, yet TCRdb's version contains in-frame clones alone and is incomplete. The table shows some 120,000 clones, with around 50% occurring only once. The treatment: oral pan-JAK inhibitor, 5-10 mg twice daily. Sequencing was performed on CD8+ T cells sorted from blood, taken at week 24, from a patient treated with tofacitinib. The receptor was isolated from a human donor with alopecia areata.

The CDR3 spells CAWSRVTYEQYF. The CDR3 bases are TGTGCCTGGAGTAGGGTGACCTACGAGCAGTACTTC. V usage is TRBV30 and J usage is TRBJ2-7; D uncertain. V was shortened by 2 bases and J by 2 bases, with 7 bases between the two germline ends. This CDR3 has 12 amino acids. Per the germline V gene, CDR1 is GTSNPN and CDR2 is SVGIG (reference sequence).